The present entry profiles one T cell receptor beta chain with its context. Its antigen is undetermined. Autoimmune disease history or systemic immunosuppression led to patients being barred. The data are from a study of OX40 agonist ivuxolimab in advanced cancers. The overall study: It was ivuxolimab, an agonistic anti-OX40 (CD134) antibody, that patients were treated with. Hepatocellular carcinoma, melanoma, renal cell or head and neck cancer affected the dose-escalation patients.

Whole-study results and caveats: CD8+ T cells were the subset that, on average, had more expanded clones than CD4+.

Some clones are missing from TCRdb's copy, which holds only in-frame ones; the method was immunoSEQ multiplex PCR. The sample contains 25,000 to 30,000 clones, roughly 82% of which appear only once. V was pared by 4 bases and J by 1 base, with 11 bases between. CDR3 size: 14 residues. Germline V gene sequence: CDR1 SGDLS, CDR2 YYNGEE. The genes are TRBV9 and TRBJ1-1; the D is unclear. Here the sequenced sample was CD4+ or CD8+ T cells sorted from blood, taken in a trial of the OX40 agonist ivuxolimab. The clonotype originates from an adult with an advanced solid tumor such as melanoma, head and neck, liver or kidney cancer. CDR3 sequence: CASSPYTTNTEAFF. The CDR3, as DNA: TGTGCCAGCAGCCCGTACACAACGAACACTGAAGCTTTCTTT. Full variable domain (missing parts from reference TRBV9 and TRBJ1-1): DSGVTQTPKHLITATGQRVTLRCSPRSGDLSVYWYQQSLDQGLQFLIQYYNGEERAKGNILERFSAQQFPDLHSELNLSSLELGDSALYFCASSPYTTNTEAFFGQGTRLTVV.